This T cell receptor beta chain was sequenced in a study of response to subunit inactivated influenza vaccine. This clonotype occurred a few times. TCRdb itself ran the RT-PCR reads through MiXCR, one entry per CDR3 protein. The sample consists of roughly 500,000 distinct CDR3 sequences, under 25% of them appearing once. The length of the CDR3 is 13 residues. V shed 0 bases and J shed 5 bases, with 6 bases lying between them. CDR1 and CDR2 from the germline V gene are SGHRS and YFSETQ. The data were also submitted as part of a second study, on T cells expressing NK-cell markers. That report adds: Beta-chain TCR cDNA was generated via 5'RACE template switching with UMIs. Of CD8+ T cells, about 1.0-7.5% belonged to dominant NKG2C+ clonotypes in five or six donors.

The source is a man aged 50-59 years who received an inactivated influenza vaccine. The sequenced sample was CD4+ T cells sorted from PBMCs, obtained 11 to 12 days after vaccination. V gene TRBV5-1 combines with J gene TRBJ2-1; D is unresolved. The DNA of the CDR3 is TGCGCCAGCAGCTTGGGGTCGAACAATGAGCAGTTCTTC. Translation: CASSLGSNNEQFF.